This TCR delta chain came from a study of Vδ1+ human thymocytes. Germline CDR1 TSWWSYY, CDR2 QGS. The CDR3 totals 18 residues. The template was reverse-transcribed extracted RNA. The CDR3 regions were amplified by multiplex PCR from V-gene primers to a constant-region primer. TCRdb re-identified clones in the multiplex PCR reads via CATT. The sample lists roughly 50,000 delta-chain clones, more than 15% occurring once. The study's findings and limits: Highly polyclonal TRG and TRD repertoires with Gaussian CDR3 length distributions appeared in thymus. Despite high sort purity, around 19% of thymic T cell receptor delta sequences were Vdelta2. The authors advised highly purified populations and single-cell validation. Many TRG clonotypes were shared between donors; TRD repertoires were essentially private.

In the case of this clone: Its antigen is undetermined. At one end, the junction sequence differs from germline, possibly due to a read error.

The origin of this receptor is a boy under three years old who had congenital heart surgery. The chain carries TRDV1 and TRDJ1, with 11 bases matching TRDD3. Sequences were obtained from Vdelta1+ gamma-delta thymocytes from the thymus. Subset here: FACS-sorted CD3+ TCRalphabeta- TCRVdelta1+ TCRVdelta2- thymocytes. As DNA, the CDR3 is TGTGCTCTTGGGGAATTCCCACTGGGGGATATTGGAGCGATTAAACCCATCTTT. It encodes CALGEFPLGDIGAIKPIF.